These 7 T cell receptor beta chains share one sample of origin, sequenced in a study of blood T cells in healthy people across ages. Using a J-beta primer mix together with a sample-barcoded 5' primer, a second PCR was run for roughly 6 to 12 cycles. Each CDR3 protein gets one entry after TCRdb re-called the 5' RACE reads with MiXCR. The table records 780,000 or so distinct CDR3 sequences, 25% of them present only once. The sample was also linked to a second study, of T cells of mothers and their children.

Input material: blood. Source of these receptors: a boy between 10 and 17 years old in good health.

The rearrangement uses TRBV3-1 and TRBJ2-7; D assignment may be TRBD1 or TRBD2 (5 bases each). Trimming removed 4 bases from V and 2 bases from J, with 15 bases in between. The CDR3 is 15 residues long. Germline lookup yields CDR1 LGHDT and CDR2 YNNKEL (reference sequence). The CDR3 DNA is TGTGCCAGCAGCCCATTTTGGGACGGTACCTACGAGCAGTACTTC. This gives the protein CASSPFWDGTYEQYF.

This clonotype was observed a handful of times. The chain recombines TRBV29-1 with TRBJ2-1; tentative D call: TRBD2 (5 bases). The germline V gene has CDR1 SQVTM and CDR2 ANQGSEA. Trimming stripped 0 bases from V and 0 bases from J, with 18 bases between. The CDR3 runs 18 residues. CDR3 DNA: TGCAGCGTTGAAGAAGCTAGCCCCAGTCGAGTCTCCTACAATGAGCAGTTCTTC. Residues: CSVEEASPSRVSYNEQFF.

CDR3 protein: CATAGGGYQETQYF. The DNA for the CDR3 is TGTGCCACCGCCGGAGGGGGTTATCAAGAGACCCAGTACTTC. The rearrangement joins TRBV24-1 to TRBJ2-5; D tentatively fits TRBD1 or TRBD2 (6 bases each). CDR3 size: 14 residues. Germline values: CDR1 KGHDR, CDR2 SFDVKD. Trimming stripped 9 bases from V and 2 bases from J, with 15 bases between.

This clonotype turned up a few times. The chain combines TRBV7-9 with TRBJ2-5; D unresolved. Germline lookup yields CDR1 SEHNR and CDR2 FQNEAQ (reference sequence). This CDR3 is built from 15 residues. V was cut by 4 bases and J by 5 bases, with 17 bases left in between. This CDR3 is CASSSPRTLGETQYF. The CDR3 DNA sequence: TGTGCCAGCAGCTCCCCCCGGACCCTGGGGGAGACCCAGTACTTC.

This clonotype has only a few counts. V is TRBV28 and J is TRBJ1-4; D unresolved. Trimming removed 5 bases at V and 8 bases at J, with 15 bases between. In germline, CDR1 is MDHEN, CDR2 SYDVKM. The CDR3 totals 14 residues. The CDR3 region has the DNA TGTGCCAGCAGTGCTATAATTCGTCTGGAAAAACTGTTTTTT. Its protein product is CASSAIIRLEKLFF.

The chain joins TRBV18 to TRBJ1-2, with 9 positions matching TRBD1. This CDR3 has 18 residues. Germline V gene data show CDR1 as KGHSH and CDR2 as LQKENI. The junction had 12 bases not matched to a gene; V was cut back by 0 bases and J by 4 bases. The CDR3 coding sequence is TGTGCCAGCTCACCACCGCCTGGACAGGGGAGGGCATTCTATGGCTACACCTTC. Its translation: CASSPPPGQGRAFYGYTF.

This clonotype appeared a few times. The chain uses TRBV6-6 and TRBJ1-2; D perhaps matches TRBD1 (5 bases). V was trimmed by 8 bases and J by 3 bases, leaving 10 bases between them. The CDR3 has 12 amino acids. Germline V gives CDR1 MNHNY, CDR2 SVGAGI (reference sequence). CDR3 in DNA: TGTGCCAGCCGTTTAGGGGACTATGGCTACACCTTC. Its translation: CASRLGDYGYTF.